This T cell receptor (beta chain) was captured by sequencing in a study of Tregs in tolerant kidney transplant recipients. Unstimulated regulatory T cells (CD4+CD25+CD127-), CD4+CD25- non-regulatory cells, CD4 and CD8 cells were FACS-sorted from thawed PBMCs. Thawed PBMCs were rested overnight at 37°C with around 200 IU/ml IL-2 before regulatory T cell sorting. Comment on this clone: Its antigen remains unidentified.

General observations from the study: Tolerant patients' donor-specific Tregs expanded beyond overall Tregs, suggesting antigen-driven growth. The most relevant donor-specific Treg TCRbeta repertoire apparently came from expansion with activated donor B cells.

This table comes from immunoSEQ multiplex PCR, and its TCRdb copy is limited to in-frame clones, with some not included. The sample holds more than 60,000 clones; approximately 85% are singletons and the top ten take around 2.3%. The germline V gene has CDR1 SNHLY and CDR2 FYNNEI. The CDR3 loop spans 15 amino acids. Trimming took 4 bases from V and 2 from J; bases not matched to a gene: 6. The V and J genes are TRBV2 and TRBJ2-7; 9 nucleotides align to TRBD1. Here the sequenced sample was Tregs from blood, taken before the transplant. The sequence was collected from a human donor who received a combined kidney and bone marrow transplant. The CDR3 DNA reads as TGTGCCAGCAGTGGGGGACAGGGTGCTCCCTACGAGCAGTACTTC. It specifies CASSGGQGAPYEQYF.